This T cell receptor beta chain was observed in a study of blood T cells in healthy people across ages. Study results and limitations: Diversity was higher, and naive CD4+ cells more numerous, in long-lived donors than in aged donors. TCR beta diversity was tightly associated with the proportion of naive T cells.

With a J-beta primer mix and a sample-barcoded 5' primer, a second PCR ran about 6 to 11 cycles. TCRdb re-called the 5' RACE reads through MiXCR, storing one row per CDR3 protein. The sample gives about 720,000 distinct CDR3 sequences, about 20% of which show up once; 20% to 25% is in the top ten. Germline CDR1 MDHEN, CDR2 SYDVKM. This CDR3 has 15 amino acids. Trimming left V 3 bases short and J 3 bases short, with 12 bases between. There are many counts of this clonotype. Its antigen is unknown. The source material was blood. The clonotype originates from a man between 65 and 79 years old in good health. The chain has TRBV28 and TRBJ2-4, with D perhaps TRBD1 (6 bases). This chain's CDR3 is CASSFRGPGKNIQYF. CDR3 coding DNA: TGTGCCAGCAGTTTCAGGGGTCCGGGCAAAAACATTCAGTACTTC. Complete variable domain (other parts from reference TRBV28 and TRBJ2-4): DVKVTQSSRYLVKRTGEKVFLECVQDMDHENMFWYRQDPGLGLRLIYFSYDVKMKEKGDIPEGYSVSREKKERFSLILESASTNQTSMYLCASSFRGPGKNIQYFGAGTRLSVL.